The T cell receptor (beta chain) under discussion was sequenced for a study of T cell changes during pregnancy in multiple sclerosis. V lost 5 bases, J lost 5 bases, and 11 bases lay in between. The CDR3 extends over 13 amino acids. Germline loops: CDR1 SGHRS, CDR2 YFSETQ. TCRdb's table, derived via immunoSEQ multiplex PCR, lists solely in-frame clones and lacks some. The sample shows approximately 40,000 clones, 90% of them seen only once. This clone came up once. The sequence was collected from a female donor with multiple sclerosis, enrolled in a pregnancy study. The gene calls are TRBV5-1 and TRBJ1-5; D gene unclear. The specimen was CD4+ T cells from peripheral blood mononuclear cells, collected before pregnancy. The CDR3 region is CASRRTSDQPQHF. Written as DNA, the CDR3 is TGCGCCAGCAGGCGAACTTCGGATCAGCCCCAGCATTTT.